The present entry profiles one TCR beta chain with its context. It lacks a known antigen. No clone much larger than this one lies a single base away; base qualities are absent. This sample stems from a study of control samples from healthy donors and cancer patients (dated by TCRdb to about 2020). Receptor libraries were prepared by the immunoSEQ multiplex PCR assay. As stored in TCRdb, this immuneACCESS dataset retains in-frame rearrangements with V and J assigned. A fraction of the clones does not appear; measured against another copy, unresolved V genes explain less than half of the discrepancy, and the remainder lacks a known reason. This sample comprises roughly 180,000 clones, 93% of them detected only once. The biggest ten clones account for 4.1% of the sample. Reading from cysteine to phenylalanine, the CDR3 counts 14 amino acids. Left in the record is the CDR3 DNA by itself, 42 bases read in frame from the first base. Trimming accounts for 1 base at V and 3 bases at J, while the number of junction bases matched to no gene is 1. Reading the germline V gene gives CDR1 SGHRS and CDR2 YFSETQ.

The sequenced material came from blood. The chain couples TRBV5-1 to TRBJ1-1, with 9 junctional bases fitting TRBD1. The sequence was collected from a woman aged 55-69 years in good health. The CDR3 region: CASSLRTGDTEAFF. At the DNA level, the sequence is TGCGCCAGCAGCTTGCGGACAGGGGACACTGAAGCTTTCTTT.